This T cell receptor (beta chain) comes out of a study of T cell clonotyping in hematopoietic cell transplantation. Regarding the study as a whole: Pathologically expanded recipient clonotypes increased progressively from day 30 to day 180 as diversity fell. At the given depth, recipient repertoires were over 95% de novo clonotypes. Graft donor and pretransplant recipient Inverse Simpson Index values predicted broader posttransplant TCR diversity. No sorting was done, leaving CD4 and CD8 contributions mixed.

The V gene's germline CDR1 is MGHDK and CDR2 SYGVNS. Trimming at V came to 5 bases and at J to 5 bases, leaving 9 bases not matched to a gene. CDR3 length: 15 residues. Profiled with immunoSEQ multiplex PCR; TCRdb holds only in-frame clones, not every one. The sample has about 36,000 clones, 88% seen once. This clone was found a few times. What it recognizes is unknown. This TCR was sampled from a middle-aged woman in good health. Some clones in this sample may be carry-over from other donors' samples. This rearrangement joins TRBV25-1 to TRBJ2-7; 10 nucleotides line up with TRBD1. Sequenced sample: peripheral blood mononuclear cells. In DNA form, the CDR3 reads TGTGCCAGCAGTCCCTGGGGACAGGGGAACGACGAGCAGTACTTC. Its protein product is CASSPWGQGNDEQYF.